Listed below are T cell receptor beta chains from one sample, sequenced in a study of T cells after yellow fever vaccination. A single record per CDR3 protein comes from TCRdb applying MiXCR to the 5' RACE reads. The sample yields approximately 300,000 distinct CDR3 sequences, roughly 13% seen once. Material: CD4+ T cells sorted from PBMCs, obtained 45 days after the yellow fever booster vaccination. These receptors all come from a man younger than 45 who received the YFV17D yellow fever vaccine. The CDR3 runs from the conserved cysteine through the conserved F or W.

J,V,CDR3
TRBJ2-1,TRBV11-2,CASRLAGVGEQFF
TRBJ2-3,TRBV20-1,CSKAGGTDTQYF
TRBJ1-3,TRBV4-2,CASSQGAGAGNTIYF
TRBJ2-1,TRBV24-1,CATSDLAGLINEQFF
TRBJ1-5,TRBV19,CASMGQGDQPQHF
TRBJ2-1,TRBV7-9,CASSPGAGYNEQFF
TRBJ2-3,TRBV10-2,CASAGGTLRADTQYF
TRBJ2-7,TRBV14,CASSIRLAGAYEQYF
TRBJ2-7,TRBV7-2,CASSLGGVGEQYF
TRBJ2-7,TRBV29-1,CSVSRDRSSYEQYF
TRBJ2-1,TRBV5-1,CASSSLPSDGGNEQFF
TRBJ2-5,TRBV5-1,CASSLGPSRDF
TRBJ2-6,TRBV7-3,CASSQTVSGANVLTF
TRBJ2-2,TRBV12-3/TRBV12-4,CASFRGDGELFF
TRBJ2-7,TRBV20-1,CSARHLAARYEQYF
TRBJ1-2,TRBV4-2,CASSLQEGNGYTF
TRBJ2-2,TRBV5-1,CASSQLDGAAGELFF
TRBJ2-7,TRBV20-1,CSAPGTTDYEQYF
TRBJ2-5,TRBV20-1,CSAPNLETQYF
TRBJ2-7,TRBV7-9,CASSPDRVYEQYF
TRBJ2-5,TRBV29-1,CSDGLAEETQYF
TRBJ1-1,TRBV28,CASRPYRDAEAFF
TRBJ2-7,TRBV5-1,CASSLSTSAYEQYF
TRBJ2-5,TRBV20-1,CSARVVREKTQYF
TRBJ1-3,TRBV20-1,CSARDPRYSGNTIYF
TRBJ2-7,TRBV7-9,CASSLLAGGNYEQYF
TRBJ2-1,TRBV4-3,CASGLERYSYNEQFF
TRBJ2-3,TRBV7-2,CASSSDRGPTDTQYF
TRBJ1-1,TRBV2,CASGRVKIGEAFF
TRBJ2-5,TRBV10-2,CASSEPFVSDETQYF
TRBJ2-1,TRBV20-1,CSARVVTRSHEQFF
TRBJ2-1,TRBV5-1,CASSLVGLAGVDEQFF
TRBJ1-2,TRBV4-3,CASSQDGRGNYGYTF
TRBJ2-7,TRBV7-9,CASSYRQNEQYF
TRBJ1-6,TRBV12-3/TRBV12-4,CASSPFRGKDNSPLHF
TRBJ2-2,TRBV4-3,CASSQADREVGELFF
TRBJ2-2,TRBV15,CATSRDRGGVNTGELFF
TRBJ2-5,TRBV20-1,CSAPGTIDETQYF
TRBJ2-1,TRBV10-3,CAISGEVVDEQFF
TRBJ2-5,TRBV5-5,CASIFRTGAETQYF
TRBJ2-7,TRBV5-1,CASSADLAGGSYEQYF
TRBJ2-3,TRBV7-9,CASSLAMTSGSTDTQYF
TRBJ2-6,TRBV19,CASSLGTAFSGANVLTF
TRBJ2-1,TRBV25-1,CASSETSGSWMFF
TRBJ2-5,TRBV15,CATSREGTSETQYF
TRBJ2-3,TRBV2,CASVAGTDTQYF
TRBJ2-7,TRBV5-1,CASSGTGTYEQYF